A selection of T cell receptor beta chains follows, all from one sample in a study of cytomegalovirus exposure and HLA in healthy donors. Using immunoSEQ multiplex PCR, the repertoire was profiled, and TCRdb retains in-frame clones only, with some absent. The top ten hold roughly 2% of the sample, which has roughly 250,000 clones, about 83% seen once. Sequencing input: PBMCs. The receptors stem from a woman aged 40 to 50 in good health and CMV-seropositive. The CDR3 runs from the conserved cysteine through the conserved F or W. Fields, in order: V gene, D gene, J gene, clone size, CDR3 protein, CDR3 DNA. D genes are given only for firm matches. The listing skips clone size in some rows; elsewhere it reads once, few, many or a size class.

>TRBV7-2|TRBD2|TRBJ2-1|-
CASSLSGEGLNEQFF
TGTGCCAGCAGCTTATCGGGGGAGGGGCTGAATGAGCAGTTCTTC
>TRBV4-2|-|TRBJ2-5|-
CASSSTFQETQYF
TGTGCCAGCAGCTCGACATTCCAAGAGACCCAGTACTTC
>TRBV29-1|TRBD2|TRBJ2-7|-
CSVALSGSSSYGQYF
TGCAGCGTTGCCCTTAGCGGGAGCAGCTCCTACGGGCAGTACTTC
>TRBV27|TRBD2|TRBJ2-7|-
CASSFHSLAGGAEQYF
TGTGCCAGCAGTTTTCATTCCTTAGCGGGAGGTGCCGAGCAGTACTTC
>TRBV30|TRBD2|TRBJ2-2|-
CAWSEGGRATGELFF
TGTGCCTGGAGTGAGGGCGGGAGGGCCACCGGGGAGCTGTTTTTT
>TRBV5-8|TRBD1|TRBJ2-3|-
CASSLSGRGPSPDTDTQYF
TGTGCCAGCAGCTTGTCTGGCAGGGGGCCATCCCCTGACACAGATACGCAGTATTTT
>TRBV11-1|-|TRBJ2-1|-
CASSFGAAYNEQFF
TGTGCCAGCAGCTTTGGGGCAGCTTACAATGAGCAGTTCTTC
>TRBV9|-|TRBJ1-1|-
CASSPLSTNTEAFF
TGTGCCAGCAGCCCCCTGAGCACGAACACTGAAGCTTTCTTT
>TRBV6-1|TRBD1|TRBJ2-5|few
CASSPGQYQETQYF
TGTGCCAGCAGCCCGGGACAGTACCAAGAGACCCAGTACTTC
>TRBV4-3|TRBD1|TRBJ2-3|-
CASSQGLGTGVGDTQYF
TGCGCCAGCAGCCAAGGTCTTGGGACAGGGGTAGGAGATACGCAGTATTTT
>TRBV28|TRBD1|TRBJ2-3|once
CASTGGGDRGYTDTQYF
TGTGCCAGCACCGGTGGGGGGGACAGGGGGTACACAGATACGCAGTATTTT
>TRBV5-4|-|TRBJ2-7|-
CASSLGQGSYEQYF
TGTGCCAGCAGCTTGGGTCAGGGCTCCTACGAGCAGTACTTC
>TRBV28|-|TRBJ2-5|-
CASSLYDRQETQYF
TGTGCCAGCAGTTTATACGACAGACAAGAGACCCAGTACTTC
>TRBV19|TRBD1|TRBJ2-7|-
CASSPTGYYEQYF
TGTGCCAGTAGTCCGACAGGGTACTACGAGCAGTACTTC
>TRBV19|TRBD2|TRBJ2-3|-
CASSISGAWETQYF
TGTGCCAGTAGTATAAGCGGGGCTTGGGAGACGCAGTATTTT
>TRBV11-2|-|TRBJ2-7|-
CASSLGAQQYF
TGTGCCAGCAGCTTAGGGGCCCAGCAGTACTTC
>TRBV28|-|TRBJ1-5|-
CASSFIGDQPQHF
TGTGCCAGCAGTTTTATCGGGGATCAGCCCCAGCATTTT
>TRBV15|TRBD2|TRBJ2-3|-
CATGAGGPVSTDTQYF
TGTGCCACCGGGGCGGGAGGGCCTGTTAGCACAGATACGCAGTATTTT
>TRBV30|-|TRBJ1-6|few
CAWTRGNNSPLHF
TGTGCCTGGACGCGGGGGAATAATTCACCCCTCCACTTT
>TRBV28|TRBD1|TRBJ2-7|-
CASIPTRDRDFEYF
TGTGCCAGCATCCCCACCCGGGACAGGGATTTTGAGTACTTC
>TRBV28|TRBD1|TRBJ1-1|-
CASAVDRAGTEAFF
TGTGCCAGCGCCGTGGACAGGGCGGGCACTGAAGCTTTCTTT
>TRBV19|TRBD1|TRBJ2-5|once
CASSPRDRLQETQYF
TGTGCCAGTAGTCCTCGGGACAGATTACAAGAGACCCAGTACTTC
>TRBV30|TRBD2|TRBJ2-2|-
CAWGGLAGGELFF
TGTGCCTGGGGGGGGCTAGCGGGAGGGGAGCTGTTTTTT
>TRBV6-5|TRBD1|TRBJ1-5|-
CASRPDRGPNQPQHF
TGTGCCAGCAGACCAGACAGGGGGCCAAATCAGCCCCAGCATTTT
>TRBV30|TRBD2|TRBJ2-3|-
CAWSGASGGGPQYF
TGTGCCTGGAGTGGGGCTAGCGGGGGGGGCCCGCAGTATTTT
>TRBV7-9|TRBD1|TRBJ1-4|-
CASSPGQGEEKLFF
TGTGCCAGCAGCCCGGGACAGGGAGAGGAAAAACTGTTTTTT
>TRBV7-2|TRBD1|TRBJ1-3|-
CASSAFWDRRSGNTIYF
TGTGCCAGCAGCGCCTTTTGGGACAGGCGCTCCGGAAACACCATATATTTT
>TRBV19|-|TRBJ2-5|-
CASSIGLGTQYF
TGTGCCAGTAGCATAGGCCTAGGGACCCAGTACTTC
>TRBV4-2|TRBD1|TRBJ2-7|-
CASSQDFTGGYEQYF
TGTGCCAGCAGCCAAGATTTTACAGGGGGCTACGAGCAGTACTTC
>TRBV19|TRBD1|TRBJ1-3|once
CASSITRDSDSSGNTIYF
TGTGCCAGTAGTATCACCAGGGACAGTGACAGCTCTGGAAACACCATATATTTT
>TRBV4-3|TRBD2|TRBJ2-5|-
CASSPLAGGETQYF
TGCGCCAGCAGCCCCCTAGCGGGGGGGGAGACCCAGTACTTC
>TRBV7-8|-|TRBJ2-6|-
CASTPRGRSGANVLTF
TGTGCCAGCACCCCAAGGGGCCGCTCTGGGGCCAACGTCCTGACTTTC
>TRBV19|TRBD2|TRBJ2-1|-
CASSVGLVVIDEQFF
TGTGCCAGTAGTGTAGGACTAGTTGTTATCGATGAGCAGTTCTTC
>TRBV19|-|TRBJ2-3|once
CASSIGASLNTDTQYF
TGTGCCAGTAGTATAGGGGCTAGCTTGAACACAGATACGCAGTATTTT
>TRBV11-3|-|TRBJ2-1|-
CASSLVSKSSYNEQFF
TGTGCCAGCAGCTTAGTGTCAAAGAGCTCCTACAATGAGCAGTTCTTC
>TRBV28|TRBD1|TRBJ1-5|-
CASSQGAQPQHF
TGTGCCAGTTCTCAGGGGGCTCAGCCCCAGCATTTT
>TRBV29-1|-|TRBJ1-1|few
CSVDRQADTEAFF
TGCAGCGTTGATAGACAGGCGGACACTGAAGCTTTCTTT
>TRBV2|TRBD2|TRBJ2-7|-
CASSEVSSGRLEQYF
TGTGCCAGCAGTGAAGTCAGTAGCGGGAGGCTCGAGCAGTACTTC
>TRBV5-4|TRBD1|TRBJ1-3|-
CASSLGAGTGGNTIYF
TGTGCCAGCAGCTTGGGGGCCGGGACAGGTGGAAACACCATATATTTT
>TRBV5-1|-|TRBJ1-4|-
CASSSQGSEFEKLFF
TGCGCCAGCAGCTCGCAGGGGTCGGAATTTGAAAAACTGTTTTTT
>TRBV6-6|TRBD1|TRBJ1-1|few
CASRTGSNTEAFF
TGTGCCAGCAGGACAGGGTCGAACACTGAAGCTTTCTTT
>TRBV11-2|-|TRBJ2-5|-
CASSFVGGSGETQYF
TGTGCCAGCAGCTTCGTTGGAGGGAGTGGCGAGACCCAGTACTTC
>TRBV28|-|TRBJ1-5|-
CASSPRGYPHNQPQHF
TGTGCCAGCAGCCCAAGGGGGTATCCTCACAATCAGCCCCAGCATTTT
>TRBV11-3|TRBD2|TRBJ2-5|-
CASSLGGRDQETQYF
TGTGCCAGCAGCTTAGGCGGGAGGGATCAGGAGACCCAGTACTTC
>TRBV19|TRBD1|TRBJ2-2|once
CASSTGQDDTGELFF
TGTGCCAGTAGTACAGGACAGGATGATACCGGGGAGCTGTTTTTT
>TRBV28|-|TRBJ1-1|-
CASIRQTWAEAFF
TGTGCCAGCATAAGGCAGACATGGGCTGAAGCTTTCTTT
>TRBV28|-|TRBJ2-7|-
CASSSSGDEQYF
-
>TRBV9|TRBD2|TRBJ2-5|-
CASSVGTSGIGETQYF
TGTGCCAGCAGCGTCGGGACTAGCGGGATAGGAGAGACCCAGTACTTC
>TRBV4-2|TRBD2|TRBJ2-5|-
CASSRLAEGQETQYF
TGTGCCAGCAGCCGACTAGCGGAGGGCCAAGAGACCCAGTACTTC
>TRBV30|-|TRBJ1-1|-
CAWNPPQGMNTEAFF
TGTGCCTGGAATCCGCCTCAGGGAATGAACACTGAAGCTTTCTTT
>TRBV12-2|-|TRBJ2-5|once
CASRGRLAGVWETQYF
TGTGCAAGTCGCGGCAGACTAGCGGGAGTGTGGGAGACCCAGTACTTC
>TRBV11-2|TRBD1|TRBJ1-3|-
CASSLTVGTAGNTIYF
TGTGCCAGCAGCTTGACCGTCGGGACAGCTGGAAACACCATATATTTT
>TRBV30|-|TRBJ2-4|-
CAWTVGGNIQYF
TGTGCCTGGACCGTCGGGGGAAACATTCAGTACTTC
>TRBV19|TRBD2|TRBJ2-1|-
CASRRRTSGRNNEQFF
TGTGCCAGTAGGCGCAGGACTAGCGGGAGGAACAATGAGCAGTTCTTC
>TRBV5-1|TRBD1|TRBJ2-6|-
CASSLGQGSSGANVLTF
TGCGCCAGCAGCCTGGGACAGGGGAGCTCTGGGGCCAACGTCCTGACTTTC
>TRBV7-9|-|TRBJ1-3|few
CASSGTIWDIISGNTIYF
TGTGCCAGCAGCGGAACGATTTGGGACATCATCTCTGGAAACACCATATATTTT
>TRBV28|-|TRBJ1-6|-
CASRDSGSGNSPLHF
TGTGCCAGCAGGGACTCGGGTTCGGGAAATTCACCCCTCCACTTT
>TRBV28|-|TRBJ2-5|-
CASSSPGQGGRETQYF
TGTGCCAGCAGTTCCCCTGGGCAGGGAGGTCGGGAGACCCAGTACTTC
>TRBV7-9|-|TRBJ1-1|-
CASSFLGVNTEAFF
TGTGCCAGCAGCTTCCTCGGGGTGAACACTGAAGCTTTCTTT
>TRBV29-1|TRBD1|TRBJ2-7|-
CSVEDRDRAYEQYF
TGCAGCGTTGAAGACCGGGACAGGGCCTACGAGCAGTACTTC